The present T cell receptor beta chain was sequenced within a study of blood T cell repertoires in COVID-19. For the study at large: Sites across the United States, Italy and Spain contributed samples from acute and convalescent COVID-19. T cells, B-cell-depleted T cells, or PBMCs provided the cDNA or gDNA that served as material.

Original analysis: Counts of nucleated cells, estimated from reference gene primer amplification, were obtained. Clones were read by immunoSEQ multiplex PCR, and TCRdb kept only the in-frame ones, dropping some. The V and J calls and clone size were taken over from that table, and D and trimming were inferred from the DNA. The sample holds about 76,000 clones, roughly 80% seen once. Germline trimming cut 10 bases from V and 8 bases from J; bases unmatched to any gene: 11. CDR1 LNHDA and CDR2 SQIVND come from the germline V gene (reference sequence). The CDR3 consists of 15 residues. The chain uses TRBV19 and TRBJ2-1, with 13 bases matching TRBD2. The sequenced sample was peripheral blood. The TCR was taken from a human donor in a cohort sampled during active COVID-19. The CDR3: CAISGLAGARDEQFF. CDR3 nucleotide sequence: TGTGCCATCTCCGGACTAGCGGGGGCTAGGGATGAGCAGTTCTTC. The complete variable domain, with remaining parts taken from reference TRBV19 and TRBJ2-1, reads DGGITQSPKYLFRKEGQNVTLSCEQNLNHDAMYWYRQDPGQGLRLIYYSQIVNDFQKGDIAEGYSVSREKKESFPLTVTSAQKNPTAFYLCAISGLAGARDEQFFGPGTRLTVL.